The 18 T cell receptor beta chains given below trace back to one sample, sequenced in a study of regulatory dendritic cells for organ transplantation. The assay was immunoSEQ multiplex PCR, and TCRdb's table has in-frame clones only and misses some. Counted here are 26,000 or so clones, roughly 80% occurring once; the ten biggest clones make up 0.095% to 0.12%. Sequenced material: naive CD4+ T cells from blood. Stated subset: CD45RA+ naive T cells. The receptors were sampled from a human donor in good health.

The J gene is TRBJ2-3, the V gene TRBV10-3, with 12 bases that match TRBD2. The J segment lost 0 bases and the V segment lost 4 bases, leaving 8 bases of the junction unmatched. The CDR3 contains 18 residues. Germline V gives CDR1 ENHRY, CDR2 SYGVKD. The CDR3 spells CAISVALAGGSSTDTQYF. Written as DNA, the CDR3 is TGTGCCATCAGTGTGGCGCTAGCGGGGGGGTCTAGCACAGATACGCAGTATTTT.

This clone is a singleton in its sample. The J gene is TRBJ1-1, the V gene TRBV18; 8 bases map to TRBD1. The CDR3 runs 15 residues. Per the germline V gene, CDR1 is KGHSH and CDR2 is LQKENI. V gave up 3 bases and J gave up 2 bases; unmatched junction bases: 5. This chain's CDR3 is CASSPTGGGNTEAFF. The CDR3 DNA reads TGTGCCAGCTCACCCACAGGGGGAGGAAACACTGAAGCTTTCTTT.

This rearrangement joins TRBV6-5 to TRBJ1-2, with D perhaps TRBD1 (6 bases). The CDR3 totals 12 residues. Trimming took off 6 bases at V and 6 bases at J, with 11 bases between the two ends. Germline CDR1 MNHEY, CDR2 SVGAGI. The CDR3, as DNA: TGTGCCAGCAGGCAGGGGCGGAATGGCTACACCTTC. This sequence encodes CASRQGRNGYTF.

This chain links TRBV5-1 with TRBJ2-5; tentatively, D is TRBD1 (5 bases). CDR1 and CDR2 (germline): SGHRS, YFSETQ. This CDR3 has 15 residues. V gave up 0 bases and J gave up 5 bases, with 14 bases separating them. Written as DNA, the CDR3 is TGCGCCAGCAGCTTGGCCGGTCAGGGTGGTGAGACCCAGTACTTC. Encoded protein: CASSLAGQGGETQYF.

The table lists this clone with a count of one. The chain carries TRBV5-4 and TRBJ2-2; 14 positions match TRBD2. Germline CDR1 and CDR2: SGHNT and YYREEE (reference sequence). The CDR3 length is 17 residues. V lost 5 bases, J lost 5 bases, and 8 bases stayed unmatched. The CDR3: CASSRLAGGPGTGELFF. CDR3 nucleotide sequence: TGTGCCAGCAGTAGACTAGCGGGGGGGCCGGGGACCGGGGAGCTGTTTTTT.

The CDR3 DNA follows: TGTGCCAGCAGCTCACAGGGGAGCACAGATACGCAGTATTTT. Its protein is CASSSQGSTDTQYF. The chain links TRBV5-5 to TRBJ2-3, with TRBD1 matching over 7 bases. The CDR3 is made up of 14 amino acids. V was pared by 3 bases and J by 0 bases, with 1 base of the junction left unmatched. Germline V gives CDR1 SGHKS, CDR2 YYEKEE (reference sequence).

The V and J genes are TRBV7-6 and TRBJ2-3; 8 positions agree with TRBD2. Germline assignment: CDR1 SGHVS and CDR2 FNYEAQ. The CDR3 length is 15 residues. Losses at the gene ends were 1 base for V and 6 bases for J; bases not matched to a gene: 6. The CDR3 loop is CASSLVAGKGDTQYF. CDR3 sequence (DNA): TGTGCCAGCAGCTTAGTAGCGGGGAAGGGGGATACGCAGTATTTT.

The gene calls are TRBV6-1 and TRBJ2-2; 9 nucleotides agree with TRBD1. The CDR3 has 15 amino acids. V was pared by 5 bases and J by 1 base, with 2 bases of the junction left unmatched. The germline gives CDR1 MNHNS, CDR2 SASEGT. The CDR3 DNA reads TGTGCCAGCAGTCCGGGACAGGGGAACACCGGGGAGCTGTTTTTT. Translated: CASSPGQGNTGELFF.

The CDR3 sequence is CASSPQEKYGYTF. The CDR3 DNA reads as TGTGCCAGCTCACCCCAGGAAAAATATGGCTACACCTTC. The chain employs TRBV18 and TRBJ1-2, with D hard to call. Trimming stripped 3 bases from V and 5 bases from J, with 10 bases between. There are 13 residues in the CDR3. Germline assignment: CDR1 KGHSH and CDR2 LQKENI. Based on the CDR3 plus reference TRBV18 and TRBJ1-2, the full variable domain is NAGVMQNPRHLVRRRGQEARLRCSPMKGHSHVYWYRQLPEEGLKFMVYLQKENIIDESGMPKERFSAEFPKEGPSILRIQQVVRGDSAAYFCASSPQEKYGYTFGSGTRLTVV.

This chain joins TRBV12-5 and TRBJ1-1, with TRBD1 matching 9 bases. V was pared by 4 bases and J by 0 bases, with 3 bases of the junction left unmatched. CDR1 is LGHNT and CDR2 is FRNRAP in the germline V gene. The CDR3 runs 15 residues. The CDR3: CASGSGTGLNTEAFF. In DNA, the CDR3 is TGTGCTAGTGGTTCTGGGACAGGGTTGAACACTGAAGCTTTCTTT.

The DNA for the CDR3 is TGTGCCAGCACCCCGACGGCAGAGGCCTACGAGCAGTACTTC. Its translation: CASTPTAEAYEQYF. The chain is built from TRBV9 and TRBJ2-7; D is unclear. Germline values: CDR1 SGDLS, CDR2 YYNGEE. The CDR3 consists of 14 residues. V was cut by 6 bases and J by 2 bases, with 15 bases left in between.

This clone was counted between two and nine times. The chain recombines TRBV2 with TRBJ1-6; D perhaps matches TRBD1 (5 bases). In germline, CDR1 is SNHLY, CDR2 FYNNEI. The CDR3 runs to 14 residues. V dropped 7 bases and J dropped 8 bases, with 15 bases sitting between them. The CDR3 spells CASKARAGYSPLHF. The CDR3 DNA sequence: TGTGCCAGCAAAGCTAGGGCAGGGTATTCACCCCTCCACTTT.

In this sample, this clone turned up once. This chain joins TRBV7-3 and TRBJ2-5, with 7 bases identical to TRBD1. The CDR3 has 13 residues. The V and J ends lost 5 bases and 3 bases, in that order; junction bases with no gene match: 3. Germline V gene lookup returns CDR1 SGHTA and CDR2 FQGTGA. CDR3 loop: CASSTDREETQYF. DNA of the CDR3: TGTGCCAGCAGCACCGACAGGGAAGAGACCCAGTACTTC.

CDR3 region: CASSQDRVRTEAFF. The CDR3 nucleotides are TGTGCCAGCAGCCAGGACAGGGTACGGACTGAAGCTTTCTTT. The rearrangement uses TRBV11-2 and TRBJ1-1, with 8 bases aligning to TRBD1. CDR1 and CDR2 (germline): SGHAT, FQNNGV. The CDR3 sequence is 14 residues long. Losses at the gene ends were 5 bases for V and 5 bases for J; bases not matched to a gene: 7.

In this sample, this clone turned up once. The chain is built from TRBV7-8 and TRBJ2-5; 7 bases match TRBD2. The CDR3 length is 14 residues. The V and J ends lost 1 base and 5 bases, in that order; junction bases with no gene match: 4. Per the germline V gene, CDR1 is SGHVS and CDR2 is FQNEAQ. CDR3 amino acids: CASSLGGGRETQYF. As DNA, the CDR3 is TGTGCCAGCAGCTTAGGCGGGGGTCGGGAGACCCAGTACTTC.

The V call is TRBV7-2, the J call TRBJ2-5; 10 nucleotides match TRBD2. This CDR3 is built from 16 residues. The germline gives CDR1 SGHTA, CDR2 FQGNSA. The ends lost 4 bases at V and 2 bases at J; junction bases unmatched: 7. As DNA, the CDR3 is TGTGCCAGCAGCTCCCAACTAGCGGGGAATCAAGAGACCCAGTACTTC. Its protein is CASSSQLAGNQETQYF.

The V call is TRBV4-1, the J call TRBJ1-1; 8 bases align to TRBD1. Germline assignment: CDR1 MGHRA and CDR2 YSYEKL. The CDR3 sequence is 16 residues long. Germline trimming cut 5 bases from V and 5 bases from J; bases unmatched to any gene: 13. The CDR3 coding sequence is TGCGCCAGCAGCAAAAGAAAAAACAGGGGGTGGACTGAAGCTTTCTTT. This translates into CASSKRKNRGWTEAFF.

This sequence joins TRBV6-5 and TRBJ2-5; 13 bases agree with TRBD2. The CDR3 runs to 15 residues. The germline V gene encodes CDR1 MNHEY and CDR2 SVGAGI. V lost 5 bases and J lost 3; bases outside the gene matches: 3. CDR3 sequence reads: CASSPGTSGEETQYF. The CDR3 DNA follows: TGTGCCAGCAGTCCTGGGACTAGCGGGGAAGAGACCCAGTACTTC.